The clone carrying this T cell receptor (beta chain) was observed a handful of times. Its antigen is undetermined. The data were taken from a study of early T cells in non-severe SARS-CoV-2 infection. Whole-study context: Sequenced bulk RNA came from whole blood that was unsorted, and chains were unpaired.

Findings and limits, study-wide: The study's VDJdb matching favored anti-spike CD8 responses and missed private and CD4 specificities.

With 3 bases removed from V and 9 bases from J, the gap between germline ends came to 11 bases. The CDR3 is made up of 12 amino acids. Germline CDR1 is SEHNR and CDR2 is FQNEAQ (reference sequence). Unique molecular identifiers tagged individual cDNA molecules. In TCRdb, the 5' RACE reads were re-called with MiXCR into one record per CDR3 protein. This sample carries more than 25,000 distinct CDR3 sequences, 5.5% to 7% of them seen once, and the ten largest clones take approximately 13%. V gene TRBV7-9 combines with J gene TRBJ2-5, with D tentatively TRBD2 (5 bases). The receptor comes from an adult who was a healthcare worker with PCR-confirmed SARS-CoV-2 infection or an uninfected control (not recorded which). Sequenced material: whole blood. The CDR3 coding sequence is TGTGCCAGCAGCTTGGAGGACGGGGCCCAGTACTTC. Its protein is CASSLEDGAQYF.